A selection of T cell receptor beta chains follows, all from one sample in a study of shared clonotypes between healthy human individuals. Assay used: immunoSEQ multiplex PCR; TCRdb lists only in-frame clones, some missing. The data show some 1 million clones, with about 75% seen just once and about 1.5% held by the top ten. Sequencing was done on a sample of memory CD4+ T cells sorted from blood. These receptors came from a man between 18 and 35 years old in good health. Both conserved end residues are part of each CDR3. The D gene is left open where the match is weak. Some rows mark clone size as missing; the rest say once, few, many or name a class of expanded clone.

>TRBV11-3|NA|TRBJ2-2|TRBD1
CASSLQGAGELFF
TGTGCCAGCAGTCTGCAGGGGGCCGGGGAGCTGTTTTTT
>TRBV7-7|NA|TRBJ2-5|NA
CASSLVGGLETQYF
TGTGCTAGCAGCTTAGTCGGGGGGCTCGAGACCCAGTACTTC
>TRBV5-1|many|TRBJ1-5|NA
CASSLWGDEEISNQPQHF
TGCGCCAGCAGCTTATGGGGGGACGAGGAAATTAGCAATCAGCCCCAGCATTTT
>TRBV5-6|NA|TRBJ1-4|NA
CASSSFHEGVSEKLFF
TGTGCCAGCAGCTCATTCCACGAAGGGGTGAGTGAAAAACTGTTTTTT
>TRBV5-1|NA|TRBJ2-3|TRBD1
CASSMGQASTDTQYF
TGCGCCAGCAGCATGGGACAGGCTAGCACAGATACGCAGTATTTT
>TRBV6-1|NA|TRBJ1-3|NA
CASSEFEISGNTIYF
TGTGCCAGCAGTGAATTTGAGATCTCTGGAAACACCATATATTTT
>TRBV5-1|NA|TRBJ1-1|NA
CASASAPGGGNTEAFF
TGCGCCAGCGCTTCCGCCCCCGGGGGGGGGAACACTGAAGCTTTCTTT
>TRBV27|NA|TRBJ1-5|TRBD1
CASSSRQGDQPQHF
TGTGCCAGCAGTTCTCGACAGGGGGATCAGCCCCAGCATTTT
>TRBV5-8|NA|TRBJ2-3|NA
CASSLVFALTSSTDTQYF
TGTGCCAGCAGCTTGGTCTTTGCACTCACGAGTTCCACAGATACGCAGTATTTT
>TRBV30|once|TRBJ2-7|NA
CAWRGLGDYEQYF
TGTGCCTGGAGAGGATTAGGGGACTACGAGCAGTACTTC
>TRBV5-1|NA|TRBJ1-4|NA
CASRSGASNEKLFF
TGCGCCAGCAGATCGGGGGCGTCTAATGAAAAACTGTTTTTT
>TRBV5-1|NA|TRBJ2-6|NA
CASTKTSGANVLTF
TGCGCCAGCACCAAAACCTCTGGGGCCAACGTCCTGACTTTC
>TRBV19|NA|TRBJ1-6|NA
CARPTGKSAYNSPLHF
TGTGCCAGGCCTACGGGGAAGAGCGCCTATAATTCACCCCTCCACTTT
>TRBV29-1|NA|TRBJ2-1|NA
CSVPLLGSAYNEQFF
TGCAGCGTTCCTTTACTAGGCTCTGCCTACAATGAGCAGTTCTTC
>TRBV6-6|NA|TRBJ1-2|NA
CASSYSGADGYTF
TGTGCCAGCAGTTACTCTGGGGCGGATGGCTACACCTTC
>TRBV7-3|NA|TRBJ2-3|TRBD2
CASSSQRGGPDTQYF
TGTGCCAGCAGCTCCCAGCGGGGGGGCCCAGATACGCAGTATTTT
>TRBV4-1|NA|TRBJ1-1|NA
CASSQDSSNRAYMMNTEAFF
TGCGCCAGCAGCCAAGATTCTAGCAACAGGGCATATATGATGAACACTGAAGCTTTCTTT
>TRBV7-2|NA|TRBJ2-7|TRBD2
CASSLAGTSGSLFNEQYF
TGTGCCAGCAGCTTAGCCGGGACTAGCGGGAGTCTGTTTAACGAGCAGTACTTC
>TRBV30|once|TRBJ2-5|NA
CAWTKGWGETQYF
TGTGCCTGGACGAAAGGATGGGGGGAGACCCAGTACTTC
>TRBV6-5|NA|TRBJ2-2|NA
CASGLQGNTGELFF
TGTGCCAGTGGCCTCCAGGGGAACACCGGGGAGCTGTTTTTT
>TRBV5-4|NA|TRBJ1-2|NA
CASSLVGGGYTF
TGTGCCAGCAGCTTGGTAGGGGGAGGCTACACCTTC
>TRBV2|NA|TRBJ1-2|NA
CASRGPSWGYTF
TGTGCCAGCAGGGGTCCATCGTGGGGCTACACCTTC
>TRBV28|NA|TRBJ1-1|NA
CASTRQGMTEAFF
TGTGCCAGCACCCGGCAGGGGATGACTGAAGCTTTCTTT
>TRBV7-2|NA|TRBJ2-2|NA
CASSFSGTLTGELFF
TGTGCCAGCAGCTTCTCCGGGACCCTAACCGGGGAGCTGTTTTTT